This T cell receptor beta chain came from a study of identical twins. General study results and limits: Carriage of fewer insertions was seen in abundant cord blood beta clonotypes, whereas memory repertoires showed none.

This clonotype was picked up many times. What it binds is not known. TCRdb ran MiXCR on the 5' RACE reads and lists one entry per CDR3 protein. The sample includes under 250,000 distinct CDR3 sequences, less than 9.5% of them seen just once. The CDR3 contains 20 residues. Trimming stripped 0 bases from V and 4 bases from J, with 25 bases between. Germline assignment: CDR1 LGHNA and CDR2 YSLEER. The material sequenced was memory (CD45RO+) T cells sorted from blood. The rearrangement links TRBV4-3 to TRBJ2-1; tentatively, D is TRBD1 (5 bases). This sequence originates from a woman under 30 in good health. In nucleotides, the CDR3 is TGCGCCAGCAGCCAAGATTACGCAGGGTTGGGTTGGGCGCCTTACAATGAGCAGTTCTTC. The encoded protein is CASSQDYAGLGWAPYNEQFF.